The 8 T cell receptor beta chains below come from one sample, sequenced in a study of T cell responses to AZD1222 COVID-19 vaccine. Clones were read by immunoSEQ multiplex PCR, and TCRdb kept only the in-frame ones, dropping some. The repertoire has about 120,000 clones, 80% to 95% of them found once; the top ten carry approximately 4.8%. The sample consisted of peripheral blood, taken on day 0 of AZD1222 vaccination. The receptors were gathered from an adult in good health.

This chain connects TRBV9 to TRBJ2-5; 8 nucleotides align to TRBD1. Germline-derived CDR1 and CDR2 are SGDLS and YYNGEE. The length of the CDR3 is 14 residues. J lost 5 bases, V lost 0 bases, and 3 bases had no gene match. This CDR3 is CASSVGAGGETQYF. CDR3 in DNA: TGTGCCAGCAGCGTAGGAGCAGGGGGCGAGACCCAGTACTTC.

The CDR3 sequence: CASSLLEGGLYGYTF. The CDR3 DNA follows: TGTGCCAGCAGCTTATTAGAGGGGGGTCTGTATGGCTACACCTTC. The V and J genes are TRBV7-2 and TRBJ1-2; possibly TRBD1 for D (6 bases). Germline V gene sequence: CDR1 SGHTA, CDR2 FQGNSA. The length of the CDR3 is 15 residues. The V gene lost 2 bases and the J gene lost 5 bases, with 15 bases spanning the gap.

The CDR3 DNA reads TGTGCCAGCAGCTTAGGACAACCGGGGTTACTGGGGGAAAAACTGTTTTTT. Its protein is CASSLGQPGLLGEKLFF. The rearrangement uses TRBV5-8 and TRBJ1-4, with D tentatively TRBD1 (5 bases). V lost 2 bases to trimming and J lost 8 bases, with 22 bases between them. Germline CDR1 is SGHTS and CDR2 is YDEGEE. This CDR3 has 17 amino acids.

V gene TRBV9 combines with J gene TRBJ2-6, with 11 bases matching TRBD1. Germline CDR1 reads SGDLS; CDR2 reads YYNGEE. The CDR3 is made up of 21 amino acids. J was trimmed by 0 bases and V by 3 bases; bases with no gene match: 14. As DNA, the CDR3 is TGTGCCAGCAGCGGCCGTCCAGATGGACAGGGGGCCCCCTCTGGGGCCAACGTCCTGACTTTC. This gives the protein CASSGRPDGQGAPSGANVLTF.

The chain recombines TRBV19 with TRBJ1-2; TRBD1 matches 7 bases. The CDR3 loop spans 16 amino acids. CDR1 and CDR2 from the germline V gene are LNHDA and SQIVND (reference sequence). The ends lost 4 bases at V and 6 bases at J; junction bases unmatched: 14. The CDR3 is CASSKTGLRGGDGYTF. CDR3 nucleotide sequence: TGTGCCAGTAGTAAAACCGGACTCAGGGGGGGTGATGGCTACACCTTC.

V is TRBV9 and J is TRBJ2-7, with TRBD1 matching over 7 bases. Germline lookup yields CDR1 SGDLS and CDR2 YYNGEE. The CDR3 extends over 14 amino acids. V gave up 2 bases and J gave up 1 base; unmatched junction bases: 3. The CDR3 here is CASSVRDSSYEQYF. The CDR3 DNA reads TGTGCCAGCAGCGTCCGGGACAGTTCCTACGAGCAGTACTTC.

The CDR3 reads CASSYSAGAATEAFF. The CDR3 region has the DNA TGTGCCAGCAGTTATAGTGCAGGGGCTGCGACTGAAGCTTTCTTT. V usage is TRBV6-5 and J usage is TRBJ1-1; TRBD1 might be the D (6 bases). CDR3 length equals 15 residues. The germline CDR1 and CDR2 sequences are MNHEY and SVGAGI. Between the trimmed V and J ends, which lost 3 bases and 5 bases, there was a span of 16 bases.

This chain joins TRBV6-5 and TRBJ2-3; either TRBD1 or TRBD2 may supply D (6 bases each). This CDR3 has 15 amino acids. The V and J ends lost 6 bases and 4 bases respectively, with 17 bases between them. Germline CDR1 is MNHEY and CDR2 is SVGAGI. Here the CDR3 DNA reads TGTGCCAGCAGCTCCGAAGGGGGGTTTCCAGATACGCAGTATTTT. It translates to CASSSEGGFPDTQYF.